This T cell receptor (beta chain) came from a study of T cells in women clearing cervical HPV infection. Across the whole study: Donors had HPV16-related CIN3 or worse; 2 had invasive cancer. Blood came at first lesion visit for cases, post-clearance for controls. Study-level results: CIN3+ cases had significantly higher TCR repertoire richness than controls, but evenness did not differ.

The CDR3 contains 15 residues. Germline V gene sequence: CDR1 MNHEY, CDR2 SVGEGT. V was pared by 0 bases and J by 2 bases, with 9 bases between. In terms of frequency, this clone is medium-sized. Its antigen remains unidentified. The observed sequence ends 3 residues before the CDR3 terminus, with the missing tail filled in from the germline J gene. Sequenced by immunoSEQ multiplex PCR; TCRdb stores in-frame clones only, minus some. The repertoire table contains tens of thousands of clones. Dot-blot hybridization genotyped cervical HPV amplified with MY09/MY11 PCR. Source material: blood buffy coat. This TCR derives from a woman between 18 and 75 years old with a cervical HPV16 infection that either progressed to CIN3+ or cleared (not recorded which). V gene TRBV6-2 or TRBV6-3 combines with J gene TRBJ2-3, with a possible D match to TRBD2 (6 bases). The CDR3 loop is CASSYSGGITDTQYF. The covered CDR3 bases are TGTGCCAGCAGTTACTCCGGGGGAATCACAGATACG.